Each of the 7 T cell receptor beta chains below was sequenced from the same sample in a study of blood T cells in healthy people across ages (dated by TCRdb to 2014 to 2015). Library creation used 5' RACE. TCRdb names Illumina HiSeq 2500 as the instrument used. The second PCR ran for about 6 to 11 cycles and used a J-beta primer mix along with a sample-barcoded 5' primer. Using fastp at Q25 and MiXCR, TCRdb reprocessed the public reads and kept productive beta chains. Under each unique CDR3 protein, matching rows form one entry showing the most common genes and DNA. The sample contains hundreds of thousands of distinct CDR3 sequences, roughly 43% of them found a single time. Around 15% of the sample goes to the ten largest clones. Sequenced sample: blood. The receptor set was obtained from a man under 40 in good health.

The chain links TRBV12-3 or TRBV12-4 to TRBJ1-6, with D possibly matching TRBD1 (5 bases). There are 15 residues in the CDR3. V was clipped by 3 bases and J by 8 bases, with 14 bases between them. The CDR3 reads CASSLGGGRDSPLHF. In DNA, the CDR3 is TGTGCCAGCAGTTTGGGTGGGGGTCGAGATTCACCCCTCCACTTT.

This clonotype was detected only a few times. This chain joins TRBV4-3 and TRBJ1-4; D not certain. V shed 0 bases and J shed 6 bases, with 17 bases lying between them. The germline V gene has CDR1 LGHNA and CDR2 YSLEER. The CDR3 covers 17 residues. CDR3 nucleotides: TGCGCCAGCAGCCAAGATCTAGTACAGAGTTTAGATGAAAAACTGTTTTTT. It translates to CASSQDLVQSLDEKLFF.

This chain joins TRBV30 and TRBJ2-3; TRBD1 matches at 10 bases. The CDR3 runs 14 residues. From germline, CDR1 is GTSNPN and CDR2 SVGIG (reference sequence). With 3 bases clipped from V and 4 bases from J, the junction kept 4 bases outside the gene matches. Written as DNA, the CDR3 is TGTGCCTGGAGCTACGGACAGGGGGCAGATACGCAGTATTTT. It encodes CAWSYGQGADTQYF.

This chain uses TRBV25-1 with TRBJ1-2, with unresolved D. Germline V gene lookup returns CDR1 MGHDK and CDR2 SYGVNS. V gave up 2 bases and J gave up 6 bases, with 16 bases separating them. This CDR3 contains 15 residues. This CDR3 is CASSEITTSSHGYTF. The CDR3, as DNA: TGTGCCAGCAGTGAAATCACGACAAGTAGCCATGGCTACACCTTC.

This clonotype was found a few times. CDR3 sequence (DNA): TGTGCCAGCAGTGCGCTGGACAGGGGTCGCCCAAATGAGCAGTTCTTC. Encoded protein: CASSALDRGRPNEQFF. The rearrangement uses TRBV28 and TRBJ2-1; 9 bases map to TRBD1. The germline V gene encodes CDR1 MDHEN and CDR2 SYDVKM. CDR3 size: 16 residues. The trim removed 5 bases at V and 7 bases at J, leaving 12 bases unmatched.

Only a few counts were recorded for this clonotype. The V and J genes are TRBV20-1 and TRBJ2-7, with D possibly being TRBD2 (5 bases). Trimming took off 6 bases at V and 2 bases at J, with 11 bases between the two ends. This CDR3 spans 12 amino acids. Per germline, CDR1 DFQATT and CDR2 SNEGSKA (reference sequence). Here the CDR3 reads CSADSGTYEQYF. As DNA, the CDR3 is TGCAGTGCCGATTCCGGGACCTACGAGCAGTACTTC.

This clonotype was seen only a few times. This chain joins TRBV4-2 and TRBJ2-3; 11 nucleotides match TRBD2. V trimming: 5 bases; J trimming: 3 bases; junction bases outside the gene matches: 7. Germline V gene data show CDR1 as LGHNA and CDR2 as YNFKEQ. The CDR3 length is 16 residues. The CDR3 coding sequence is TGTGCCAGCAGCGCAGACATAGCGGGGGGGACAGATACGCAGTATTTT. It codes for CASSADIAGGTDTQYF.